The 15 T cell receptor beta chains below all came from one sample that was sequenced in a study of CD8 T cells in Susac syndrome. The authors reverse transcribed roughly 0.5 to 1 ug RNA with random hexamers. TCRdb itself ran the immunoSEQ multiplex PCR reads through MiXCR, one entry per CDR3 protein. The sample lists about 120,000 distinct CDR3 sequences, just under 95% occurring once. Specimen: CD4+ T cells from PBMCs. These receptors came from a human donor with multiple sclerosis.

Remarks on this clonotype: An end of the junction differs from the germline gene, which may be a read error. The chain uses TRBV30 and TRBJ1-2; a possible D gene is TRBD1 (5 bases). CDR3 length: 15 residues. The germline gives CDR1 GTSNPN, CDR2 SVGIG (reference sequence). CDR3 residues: CSWSNRWGSNYGYTF. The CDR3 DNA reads TGTTCCTGGAGTAACCGCTGGGGCAGTAACTATGGCTACACCTTC.

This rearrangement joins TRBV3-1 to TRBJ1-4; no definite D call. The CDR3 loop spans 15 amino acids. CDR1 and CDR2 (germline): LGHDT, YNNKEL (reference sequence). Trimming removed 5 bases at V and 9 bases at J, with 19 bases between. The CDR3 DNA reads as TGTGCCAGCAGCTCTCAGGACGGTCGCCTGAAAAAACTGTTTTTT. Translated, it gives CASSSQDGRLKKLFF. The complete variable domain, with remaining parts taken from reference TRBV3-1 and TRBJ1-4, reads DTAVSQTPKYLVTQMGNDKSIKCEQNLGHDTMYWYKQDSKKFLKIMFSYNNKELIINETVPNRFSPKSPDKAHLNLHINSLELGDSAVYFCASSSQDGRLKKLFFGSGTQLSVL.

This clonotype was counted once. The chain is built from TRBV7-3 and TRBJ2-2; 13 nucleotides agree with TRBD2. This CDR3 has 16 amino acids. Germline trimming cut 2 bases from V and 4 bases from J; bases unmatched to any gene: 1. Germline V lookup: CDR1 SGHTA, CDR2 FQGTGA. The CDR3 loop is CASSLGLAGATGELFF. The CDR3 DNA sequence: TGTGCCAGCAGCTTAGGACTAGCGGGGGCCACCGGGGAGCTGTTTTTT.

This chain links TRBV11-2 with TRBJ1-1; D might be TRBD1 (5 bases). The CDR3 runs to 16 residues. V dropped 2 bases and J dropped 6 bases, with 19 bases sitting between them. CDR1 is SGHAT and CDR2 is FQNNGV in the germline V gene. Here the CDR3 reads CASSLSRQARGSEAFF. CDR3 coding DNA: TGTGCCAGCAGCTTAAGTCGCCAGGCCCGGGGGTCTGAAGCTTTCTTT.

CDR3 nucleotides: TGTGCCACCAGCCTACAGGGGACCCCACTCAGGGTCGCCTACAATGAGCAGTTCTTC. Translated, it gives CATSLQGTPLRVAYNEQFF. This sequence joins TRBV24-1 and TRBJ2-1; 7 positions match TRBD1. The germline CDR1 and CDR2 sequences are KGHDR and SFDVKD. This CDR3 has 19 residues. V was pared by 7 bases and J by 2 bases, with 19 bases of the junction left unmatched.

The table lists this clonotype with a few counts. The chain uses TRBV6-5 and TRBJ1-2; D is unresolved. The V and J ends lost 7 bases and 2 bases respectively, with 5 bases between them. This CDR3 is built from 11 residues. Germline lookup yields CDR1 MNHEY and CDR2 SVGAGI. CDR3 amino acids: CASTPNYGYTF. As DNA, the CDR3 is TGTGCCAGCACCCCGAACTATGGCTACACCTTC.

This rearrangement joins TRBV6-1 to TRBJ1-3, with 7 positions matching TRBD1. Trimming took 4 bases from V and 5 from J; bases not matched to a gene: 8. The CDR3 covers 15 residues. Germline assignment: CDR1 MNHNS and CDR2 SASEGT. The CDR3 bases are TGTGCCAGCAGTGGATCGACAGGGCGGAGAAACACCATATATTTT. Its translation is CASSGSTGRRNTIYF.

Here the CDR3 DNA reads TGTGCCAGCAGCTTATTTCCGGGGACAGGCTACGAGCAGTACTTC. It yields the protein CASSLFPGTGYEQYF. This chain links TRBV7-9 with TRBJ2-7; the match to TRBD1 covers 8 bases. The CDR3 extends over 15 amino acids. V was pared by 2 bases and J by 3 bases, with 6 bases of the junction left unmatched. Germline-derived CDR1 and CDR2 are SEHNR and FQNEAQ (reference sequence).

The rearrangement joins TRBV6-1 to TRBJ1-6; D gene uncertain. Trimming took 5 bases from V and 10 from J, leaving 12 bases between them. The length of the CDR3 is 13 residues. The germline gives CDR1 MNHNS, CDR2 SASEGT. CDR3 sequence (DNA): TGTGCCAGCAGTACAACTAGGGAATCACCCCTCCACTTT. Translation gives CASSTTRESPLHF.

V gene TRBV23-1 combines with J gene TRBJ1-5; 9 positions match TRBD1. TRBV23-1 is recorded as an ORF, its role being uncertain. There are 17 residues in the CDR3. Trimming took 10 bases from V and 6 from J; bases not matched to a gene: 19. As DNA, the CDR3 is TGCGCCACCGCGGGAACCCGGGACAGGGATGTTCGTCAGCCCCAGCATTTT. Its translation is CATAGTRDRDVRQPQHF.

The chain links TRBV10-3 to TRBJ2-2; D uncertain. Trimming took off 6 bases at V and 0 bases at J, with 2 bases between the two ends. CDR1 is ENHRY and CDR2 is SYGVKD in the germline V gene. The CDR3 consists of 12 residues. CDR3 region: CAISSNTGELFF. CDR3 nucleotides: TGTGCCATCAGCTCGAACACCGGGGAGCTGTTTTTT.

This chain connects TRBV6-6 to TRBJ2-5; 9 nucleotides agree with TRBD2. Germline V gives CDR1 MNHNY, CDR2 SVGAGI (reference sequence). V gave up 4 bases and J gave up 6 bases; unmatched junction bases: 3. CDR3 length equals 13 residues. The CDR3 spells CASSLTSGKTQYF. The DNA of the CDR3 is TGTGCCAGCAGTTTGACTAGCGGAAAGACCCAGTACTTC.

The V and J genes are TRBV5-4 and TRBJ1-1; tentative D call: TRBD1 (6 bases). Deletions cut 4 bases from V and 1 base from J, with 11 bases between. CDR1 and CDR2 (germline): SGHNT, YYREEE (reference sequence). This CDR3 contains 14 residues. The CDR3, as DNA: TGTGCCAGCAGCCGCGGGGGGGCGAACACTGAAGCTTTCTTT. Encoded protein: CASSRGGANTEAFF.

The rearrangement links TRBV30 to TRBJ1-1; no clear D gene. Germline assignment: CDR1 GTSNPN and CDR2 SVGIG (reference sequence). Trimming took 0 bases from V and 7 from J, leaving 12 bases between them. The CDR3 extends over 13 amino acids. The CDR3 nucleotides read TGTGCCTGGAGTGTAGGGCAGTACAATGAAGCTTTCTTT. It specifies CAWSVGQYNEAFF.

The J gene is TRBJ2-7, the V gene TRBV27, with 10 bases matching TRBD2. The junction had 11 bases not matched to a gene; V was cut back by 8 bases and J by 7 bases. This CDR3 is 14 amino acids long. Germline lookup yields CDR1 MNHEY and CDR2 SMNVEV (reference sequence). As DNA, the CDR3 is TGTGCCAGCCGCTTGGTCAGCGGGGGGGAAGAGCAGTACTTC. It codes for CASRLVSGGEEQYF.